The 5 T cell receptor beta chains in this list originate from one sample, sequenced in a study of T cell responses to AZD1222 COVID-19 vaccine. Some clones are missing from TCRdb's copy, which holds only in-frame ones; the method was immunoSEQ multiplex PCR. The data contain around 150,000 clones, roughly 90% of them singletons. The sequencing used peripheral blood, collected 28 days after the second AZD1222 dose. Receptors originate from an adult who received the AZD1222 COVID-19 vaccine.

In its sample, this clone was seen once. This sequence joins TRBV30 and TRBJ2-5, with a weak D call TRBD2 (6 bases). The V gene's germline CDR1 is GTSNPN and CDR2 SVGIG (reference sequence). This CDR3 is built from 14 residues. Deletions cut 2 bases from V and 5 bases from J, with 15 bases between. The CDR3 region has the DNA TGTGCCTGGAGTATAGCGGTGGCGGTGGAGACCCAGTACTTC. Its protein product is CAWSIAVAVETQYF.

CDR3 in DNA: TGTGCCACCAGTGATTCCTTACCGGGACAGAACTACGAGCAGTACTTC. Protein: CATSDSLPGQNYEQYF. This chain joins TRBV24-1 and TRBJ2-7; 7 nucleotides agree with TRBD1. J gave up 3 bases and V 2 bases, and 9 bases lay outside the gene matches. The CDR3 is 16 residues long. From germline, CDR1 is KGHDR and CDR2 SFDVKD.

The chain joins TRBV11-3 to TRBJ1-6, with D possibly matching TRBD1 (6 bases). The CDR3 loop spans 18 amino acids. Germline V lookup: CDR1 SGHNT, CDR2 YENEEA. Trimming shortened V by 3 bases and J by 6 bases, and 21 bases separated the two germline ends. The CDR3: CASSFTLFGQGPNSPLHF. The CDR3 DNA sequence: TGTGCCAGCAGCTTCACCCTCTTCGGGCAGGGGCCTAATTCACCCCTCCACTTT.

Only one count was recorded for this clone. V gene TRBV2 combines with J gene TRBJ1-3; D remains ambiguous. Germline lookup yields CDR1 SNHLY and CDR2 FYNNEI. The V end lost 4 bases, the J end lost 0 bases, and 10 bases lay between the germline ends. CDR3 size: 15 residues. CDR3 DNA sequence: TGTGCCAGCAGTGGGGTCAGTCTCTCTGGAAACACCATATATTTT. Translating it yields CASSGVSLSGNTIYF.

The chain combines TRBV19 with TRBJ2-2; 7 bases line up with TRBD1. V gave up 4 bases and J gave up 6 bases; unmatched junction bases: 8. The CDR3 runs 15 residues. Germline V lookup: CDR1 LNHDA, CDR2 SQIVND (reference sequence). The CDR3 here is CASSTGGSRSGELFF. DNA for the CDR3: TGTGCCAGTAGTACAGGGGGTTCGCGGTCCGGGGAGCTGTTTTTT.